Reported below is one T cell receptor (beta chain). What it binds is not known. This specimen belongs to a study of T cell clones after liver transplantation. Study in general: Standard immunosuppression, with no induction, continued until 12-24 months after transplant.

Thawed unstimulated PBMCs were FACS-sorted by CD3, CD4 and CD8 into two populations. General study points: The donor-reactive repertoire was only partly measurable in two subjects, lacking donor cells.

This CDR3 comprises 17 residues. V dropped 1 base and J dropped 3; count of bases not matched to a gene: 4. Germline lookup yields CDR1 SGHVS and CDR2 FNYEAQ. Clones were sequenced by immunoSEQ multiplex PCR, and TCRdb holds only the in-frame ones, with some missing. The sample yields about 12,000 clones, roughly 70% seen once. This TCR derives from a human patient who received a liver transplant. These T cells may partly come from the graft donor. This specimen was CD8+ T cells from blood, taken at the 22-month timepoint. This sequence joins TRBV7-6 and TRBJ2-1; 12 bases are a match to TRBD2. This chain's CDR3 is CASSLGPSGGVYNEQFF. The CDR3 nucleotides read TGTGCCAGCAGCTTAGGCCCTAGCGGGGGGGTCTACAATGAGCAGTTCTTC.